The 10 T cell receptor beta chains in this list originate from one sample, sequenced in a study of CD4+ T cells in melanoma. The protocol was immunoSEQ multiplex PCR, while the TCRdb copy is restricted to in-frame clones and leaves out a portion. The sample has around 10,000 clones; about 70% are singletons. Material: cells from a culture (not recorded whether cultured in vitro). All receptors come from a human donor with melanoma.

The rearrangement uses TRBV7-3 and TRBJ2-1; tentative D call: TRBD2 (6 bases). The V end was cut by 6 bases, the J end by 7 bases, with 22 bases between. The CDR3 loop spans 16 amino acids. The germline V gene encodes CDR1 SGHTA and CDR2 FQGTGA. The CDR3 region has the DNA TGTGCCAGCAGTCCGGCCCCAGGCGAAGGAGGGAATGAGCAGTTCTTC. Protein: CASSPAPGEGGNEQFF.

This clone was counted only a few times. The chain links TRBV30 to TRBJ2-1; the match to TRBD2 covers 9 bases. Germline CDR1 GTSNPN, CDR2 SVGIG (reference sequence). Unmatched junction bases numbered 15, after V lost 7 bases and J lost 8 bases. CDR3 length equals 15 residues. As DNA, the CDR3 is TGTGCCTTGCAAGCGGGGGGAACCTCTTGGGATGAGCAGTTCTTC. Translated: CALQAGGTSWDEQFF.

The rearrangement joins TRBV19 to TRBJ1-5; 8 bases line up with TRBD1. The CDR3 has 16 residues. The V gene end was trimmed by 4 bases and the J gene end by 4 bases; junction bases not matched to a gene: 9. From germline, CDR1 is LNHDA and CDR2 SQIVND (reference sequence). The CDR3 sequence: CASSTPPDRANQPQHF. The CDR3 bases are TGTGCCAGTAGTACCCCGCCGGACAGGGCAAATCAGCCCCAGCATTTT. The full variable domain, its missing parts supplied by reference TRBV19 and TRBJ1-5, is DGGITQSPKYLFRKEGQNVTLSCEQNLNHDAMYWYRQDPGQGLRLIYYSQIVNDFQKGDIAEGYSVSREKKESFPLTVTSAQKNPTAFYLCASSTPPDRANQPQHFGDGTRLSIL.

This clone was observed once. The V and J genes are TRBV5-1 and TRBJ2-7; 7 bases align to TRBD2. The CDR3 loop spans 15 amino acids. V was clipped by 0 bases and J by 4 bases; unmatched bases: 7. The V gene's germline CDR1 is SGHRS and CDR2 YFSETQ. The CDR3 loop reads CASSLAGGTEYEQYF. The CDR3 nucleotides read TGCGCCAGCAGCTTGGCGGGGGGTACGGAGTACGAGCAGTACTTC.

This chain links TRBV5-1 with TRBJ2-5; TRBD2 matches at 8 bases. J lost 2 bases, V lost 7 bases, and 7 bases had no gene match. The germline V gene has CDR1 SGHRS and CDR2 YFSETQ. CDR3 length: 14 residues. For the CDR3, the DNA is TGCGCCAGCGGGCGGACTAGCCTACAAGAGACCCAGTACTTC. It is translated as CASGRTSLQETQYF.

Relative to its sample, this clone is medium-sized. V and J are TRBV7-9 and TRBJ2-5; D ambiguous. Between the trimmed V and J ends, which lost 4 bases and 7 bases, there was a span of 7 bases. Germline V gene data show CDR1 as SEHNR and CDR2 as FQNEAQ (reference sequence). The CDR3 length is 11 residues. CDR3 in amino acids: CASSSSATQYF. The CDR3 coding sequence is TGTGCCAGCAGCTCCTCCGCGACCCAGTACTTC.

The V call is TRBV6-1, the J call TRBJ1-5; no clear D gene. The CDR3 loop spans 14 amino acids. CDR1 MNHNS and CDR2 SASEGT come from the germline V gene. V gave up 5 bases and J gave up 5 bases, with 13 bases separating them. The CDR3 spells CASSRSEGDQPQHF. CDR3 nucleotides: TGTGCCAGCAGTCGATCCGAGGGAGATCAGCCCCAGCATTTT.

CDR3 sequence (DNA): TGCGCCAGCAGCCGTTGGTCGACTGGAAACACCATATATTTT. This encodes CASSRWSTGNTIYF. The rearrangement links TRBV4-1 to TRBJ1-3; the D is unclear. CDR3 size: 14 residues. Deletions cut 4 bases from V and 2 bases from J, with 9 bases between. The germline V gene has CDR1 MGHRA and CDR2 YSYEKL.

The rearrangement joins TRBV6-1 to TRBJ2-3, with TRBD1 identical over 8 bases. The CDR3 has 15 residues. Germline V lookup: CDR1 MNHNS, CDR2 SASEGT. The trim removed 2 bases at V and 6 bases at J, leaving 7 bases unmatched. CDR3 in DNA: TGTGCCAGCAGTGAACAGGGGGCAAACGGGGATACGCAGTATTTT. Its translation: CASSEQGANGDTQYF.

This chain links TRBV5-4 with TRBJ2-2, with 13 positions matching TRBD2. Germline loops: CDR1 SGHNT, CDR2 YYREEE (reference sequence). The CDR3 is 17 residues long. With V trimmed by 0 bases and J by 7 bases, 6 bases remained unmatched. The CDR3 DNA is TGTGCCAGCAGCTTGGCTGGACTAGCGGGGGCGGACGGGGAGCTGTTTTTT. Its translation: CASSLAGLAGADGELFF.